This T cell receptor (beta chain) was sequenced in a study of blood T cells in healthy people across ages. V was trimmed by 8 bases and J by 4 bases, leaving 12 bases between them. Germline V gene lookup returns CDR1 MNHEY and CDR2 SVGEGT. CDR3 length: 13 amino acids. With regard to this clonotype: Its antigen is unidentified.

Healthy Russian Caucasian donors spanned ages about 6 to 95 years. With each sample, at least 5 micrograms of total RNA were extracted. Study-wide results and limits: Roughly linear declines in TCR beta diversity per million T cells occurred with age. There were more naive CD4+ cells and higher diversity in long-lived donors than in aged donors.

The use of a sample-barcoded 5' primer and a J-beta primer mix characterized a second PCR of about 7 to 12 cycles. TCRdb re-derived calls from the 5' RACE reads in MiXCR, one entry per CDR3 protein. The data show fewer than 2,000,000 distinct CDR3 sequences, with 35% to 50% seen just once and more than 20% held by the top ten. Source material: blood. This receptor was identified in a human donor in good health. The J gene is TRBJ2-1, the V gene TRBV6-2 or TRBV6-3; no firm D call. The DNA of the CDR3 is TGTGCCAGCGGTACAGTTCTGTACAATGAGCAGTTCTTC. It encodes CASGTVLYNEQFF.